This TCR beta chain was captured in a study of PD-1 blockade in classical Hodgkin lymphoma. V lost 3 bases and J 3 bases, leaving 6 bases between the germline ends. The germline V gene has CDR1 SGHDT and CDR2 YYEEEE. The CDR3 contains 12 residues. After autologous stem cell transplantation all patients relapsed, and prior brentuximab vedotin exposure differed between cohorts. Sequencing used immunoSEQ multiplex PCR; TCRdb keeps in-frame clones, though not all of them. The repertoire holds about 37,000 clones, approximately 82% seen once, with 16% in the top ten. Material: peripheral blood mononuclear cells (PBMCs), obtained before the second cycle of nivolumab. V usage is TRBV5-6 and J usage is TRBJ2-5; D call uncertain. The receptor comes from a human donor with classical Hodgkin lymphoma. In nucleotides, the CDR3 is TGTGCCAGCAGCTCCTCCGAAGAGACCCAGTACTTC. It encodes CASSSSEETQYF. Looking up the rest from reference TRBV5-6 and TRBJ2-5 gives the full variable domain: DAGVTQSPTHLIKTRGQQVTLRCSPKSGHDTVSWYQQALGQGPQFIFQYYEEEERQRGNFPDRFSGHQFPNYSSELNVNALLLGDSALYLCASSSSEETQYFGPGTRLLVL.